Following are 24 T cell receptor beta chains from one sample sequenced in a study of human T cells and chemical hapten exposure. MiXCR, applied by TCRdb to the RACE reads, yields one record per CDR3 protein. The data show about 49,000 distinct CDR3 sequences, 9.3% seen once. Time point defined: patch test 1, 2 weeks after DPC sensitization. Treatment indicated: therapeutic diphenylcyclopropenone sensitization with weekly scalp DPC. The sequencing here drew on whole blood, taken in connection with sensitization to the hapten diphenylcyclopropenone (DPC). These receptors originate from a woman between 45 and 65 years old with alopecia areata. Some clones in this sample may be carry-over from other donors' samples.

V is TRBV9 and J is TRBJ2-2; TRBD2 might be the D (6 bases). This CDR3 has 14 residues. In germline, CDR1 is SGDLS, CDR2 YYNGEE. The V and J ends lost 0 bases and 8 bases respectively, with 11 bases between them. CDR3 sequence (DNA): TGTGCCAGCAGCGTAGTAGCGGACCAAGGGGAGCTGTTTTTT. Protein product: CASSVVADQGELFF.

Ten or more counts support this clonotype. The chain joins TRBV2 to TRBJ1-5; D gene ambiguous. Germline lookup yields CDR1 SNHLY and CDR2 FYNNEI. The CDR3 has 13 residues. Trimming pared 6 bases from V and 7 bases from J, leaving 13 bases between. CDR3 protein: CASSGGGRQPQHF. CDR3 bases: TGTGCCAGCAGCGGAGGCGGCAGGCAGCCCCAGCATTTT.

This clonotype was observed at least ten times. The rearrangement joins TRBV29-1 to TRBJ1-5; 12 nucleotides line up with TRBD1. The CDR3 sequence is 18 residues long. Germline loops: CDR1 SQVTM, CDR2 ANQGSEA. Here the CDR3 reads CRVFSGTGGARSNQPQHF. The CDR3 region has the DNA TGCAGGGTTTTCTCCGGGACAGGGGGCGCGAGGAGCAATCAGCCCCAGCATTTT.

This clonotype has just a few counts. The V gene is TRBV7-2, the J gene TRBJ2-2; tentative D call: TRBD1 (6 bases). Germline CDR1 is SGHTA and CDR2 is FQGNSA. V was shortened by 2 bases and J by 4 bases, with 14 bases between the two germline ends. The CDR3 totals 16 residues. The CDR3 region has the DNA TGTGCCAGCAGCTTAACTTGGACAGCAATCACCGGGGAGCTGTTTTTT. It codes for CASSLTWTAITGELFF.

This clonotype was seen at least ten times. V usage is TRBV20-1 and J usage is TRBJ2-7; D gene unclear. The CDR3 sequence is 14 residues long. Germline CDR1 and CDR2: DFQATT and SNEGSKA (reference sequence). Trimming cost V 4 bases and J 1 base, with 14 bases left between them. DNA of the CDR3: TGCAGTGCTAATCTGGACCCGCAATCCTACGAGCAGTACTTC. Its translation is CSANLDPQSYEQYF.

This clonotype occurred many times. V usage is TRBV29-1 and J usage is TRBJ2-1; 13 nucleotides match TRBD2. V lost 1 base, J lost 7 bases, and 13 bases stayed unmatched. CDR3 length: 18 residues. Germline values: CDR1 SQVTM, CDR2 ANQGSEA. The CDR3 protein is CSVEVRRTSGSFRNEQFF. The CDR3 nucleotides read TGCAGCGTTGAAGTTCGGAGGACTAGCGGGAGTTTTCGGAATGAGCAGTTCTTC.

This clonotype was picked up many times. J is TRBJ2-7 and V is TRBV7-6; D remains unclear. The length of the CDR3 is 13 residues. Trimming pared 3 bases from V and 2 bases from J, leaving 8 bases between. Looked up from germline, CDR1 is SGHVS and CDR2 is FNYEAQ. DNA for the CDR3: TGTGCCAGCAGCTTGGGAAGCGCCTACGAGCAGTACTTC. Translated: CASSLGSAYEQYF.

The rearrangement links TRBV7-8 to TRBJ2-7; unclear D gene. This CDR3 spans 14 amino acids. V lost 3 bases, J lost 3 bases, and 12 bases lay in between. Germline assignment: CDR1 SGHVS and CDR2 FQNEAQ. CDR3 region: CASSFGRRDYEQYF. The CDR3 coding sequence is TGTGCCAGCAGCTTTGGTCGGAGAGACTACGAGCAGTACTTC.

The table lists this clonotype with many counts. The chain joins TRBV7-9 to TRBJ1-3, with 9 bases matching TRBD1. The CDR3 extends over 16 amino acids. CDR1 is SEHNR and CDR2 is FQNEAQ in the germline V gene (reference sequence). Losses at the gene ends were 5 bases for V and 2 bases for J; bases not matched to a gene: 7. This chain's CDR3 is CASSTPRDRAGNTIYF. In DNA, the CDR3 is TGTGCCAGCAGCACTCCCCGGGACAGGGCTGGAAACACCATATATTTT.

Of note for this clonotype: Compared with germline, one end of the junction differs, possibly owing to a read error. The J gene is TRBJ1-1, the V gene TRBV7-2; 9 bases match TRBD1. The CDR3 covers 16 residues. Germline assignment: CDR1 SGHTA and CDR2 FQGNSA. CDR3 in DNA: TGTGCCAGCAGCTTAAAGGCCGGGACAGGGAACTCTGAAGCTTTCTTT. As protein: CASSLKAGTGNSEAFF.

Relative to its sample, this clonotype is medium-sized. This chain joins TRBV3-1 and TRBJ2-1; unclear D gene. The germline V gene has CDR1 LGHDT and CDR2 YNNKEL (reference sequence). CDR3 length equals 12 residues. V was trimmed by 6 bases and J by 10 bases, leaving 13 bases between them. The CDR3 bases are TGTGCCAGCAGTTTAACACCCGCCGAGCAGTTCTTC. This translates into CASSLTPAEQFF.

This clonotype was observed many times. V is TRBV20-1 and J is TRBJ2-2; D is ambiguous. Per germline, CDR1 DFQATT and CDR2 SNEGSKA (reference sequence). Trimming left V 7 bases short and J 7 bases short, with 13 bases between. CDR3 length equals 12 residues. CDR3 protein: CSVRRGNGELFF. CDR3 in DNA: TGCAGTGTACGGCGCGGAAACGGGGAGCTGTTTTTT.

This chain connects TRBV4-1 to TRBJ1-2, with D perhaps TRBD1 (5 bases). The CDR3 is 16 amino acids. V lost 4 bases to trimming and J lost 8 bases, with 23 bases between them. Germline-derived CDR1 and CDR2 are MGHRA and YSYEKL. CDR3 DNA sequence: TGCGCCAGCAGCCTAACCCAAACCGCAGGGAAATTCGGCTACACCTTC. As protein: CASSLTQTAGKFGYTF.

In its sample, this clonotype was seen many times. This CDR3 reads CASKIPLSGTSGSYEQYF. CDR3 nucleotides: TGTGCCAGCAAGATACCACTAAGCGGGACTAGCGGGTCCTACGAGCAGTACTTC. The chain employs TRBV2 and TRBJ2-7; 12 bases are a match to TRBD2. Trimming took 7 bases from V and 1 from J; bases not matched to a gene: 14. The CDR3 has 18 amino acids. The V gene's germline CDR1 is SNHLY and CDR2 FYNNEI.

The chain combines TRBV6-5 with TRBJ2-7, with 11 bases identical to TRBD2. CDR1 and CDR2 (germline): MNHEY, SVGAGI. The CDR3 is 15 amino acids. V shed 5 bases and J 3 bases; nucleotides not matched to a gene: 6. This CDR3 reads CASSALGLAGYEQYF. CDR3 in DNA: TGTGCCAGCAGTGCCCTCGGACTAGCGGGCTACGAGCAGTACTTC.

The chain joins TRBV27 to TRBJ1-6; 8 bases align to TRBD1. Germline trimming cut 5 bases from V and 3 bases from J; bases unmatched to any gene: 6. CDR1 is MNHEY, CDR2 SMNVEV, per germline (reference sequence). CDR3 length: 16 amino acids. In DNA, the CDR3 is TGTGCCAGCAGTGCGGACAGGGTAAACTATAATTCACCCCTCCACTTT. It specifies CASSADRVNYNSPLHF.

This clonotype was counted many times. The chain has TRBV20-1 and TRBJ2-7; tentatively, D is TRBD2 (5 bases). The CDR3 contains 16 residues. V lost 0 bases and J lost 2, with 17 bases in between. CDR1 and CDR2 (germline): DFQATT, SNEGSKA (reference sequence). The chain's CDR3 is CSARDTFGDGPYEQYF. The DNA of the CDR3 is TGCAGTGCTAGAGATACTTTCGGGGATGGACCCTACGAGCAGTACTTC.

The sample holds many counts of this clonotype. The CDR3 sequence is CAWSVRWNTEAFF. As DNA, the CDR3 is TGTGCCTGGAGTGTAAGGTGGAACACTGAAGCTTTCTTT. The gene calls are TRBV30 and TRBJ1-1; D remains unclear. The CDR3 has 13 residues. Germline V gives CDR1 GTSNPN, CDR2 SVGIG (reference sequence). V lost 0 bases to trimming and J lost 1 base, with 6 bases between them.

On this clonotype itself: The junction and the germline gene differ at one end; a read error may be behind it. The genes are TRBV6-2 or TRBV6-3 and TRBJ2-7; 10 positions match TRBD2. CDR1 and CDR2 from the germline V gene are MNHEY and SVGEGT. This CDR3 comprises 17 residues. DNA for the CDR3: TGTGCCAGCAGTAACTCCTTGACTAGCGGGTTTTCCTACGAGCAGTACTTC. It specifies CASSNSLTSGFSYEQYF.

In its sample, this clonotype was seen many times. The rearrangement joins TRBV10-3 to TRBJ1-2, with 9 bases lining up with TRBD1. Per germline, CDR1 ENHRY and CDR2 SYGVKD. The CDR3 runs 14 residues. V trimming: 6 bases; J trimming: 8 bases; junction bases outside the gene matches: 10. The CDR3 sequence is CAIRAGTGMNGYTF. The CDR3 nucleotides are TGTGCCATCAGGGCCGGGACAGGGATGAACGGCTACACCTTC.

This clonotype occurred a few times. The chain combines TRBV29-1 with TRBJ1-2, with 9 bases fitting TRBD1. The CDR3 runs to 14 residues. The junction had 13 bases not matched to a gene; V was cut back by 7 bases and J by 7 bases. Germline lookup yields CDR1 SQVTM and CDR2 ANQGSEA. CDR3 loop: CSAVQGARSPGYTF. DNA of the CDR3: TGCAGCGCTGTACAGGGGGCGCGATCTCCTGGCTACACCTTC. Complete variable domain (other parts from reference TRBV29-1 and TRBJ1-2): SAVISQKPSRDICQRGTSLTIQCQVDSQVTMMFWYRQQPGQSLTLIATANQGSEATYESGFVIDKFPISRPNLTFSTLTVSNMSPEDSSIYLCSAVQGARSPGYTFGSGTRLTVV.

This chain joins TRBV11-1 and TRBJ2-2; 7 positions agree with TRBD1. V shed 5 bases, J shed 6 bases, and the junction held 6 bases outside the gene matches. From germline, CDR1 is SGHAT and CDR2 FQDESV (reference sequence). This CDR3 comprises 14 residues. CDR3 in DNA: TGTGCCAGCAGCGCCGACAGGGTGGCCGGGGAGCTGTTTTTT. Encoded protein: CASSADRVAGELFF.

This clonotype occurred many times. The chain links TRBV29-1 to TRBJ2-7; tentatively, D is TRBD1 (6 bases). This CDR3 is 12 amino acids long. V lost 2 bases and J 3 bases, leaving 8 bases between the germline ends. Looked up from germline, CDR1 is SQVTM and CDR2 is ANQGSEA. The CDR3: CSVERDNYEQYF. CDR3 nucleotides: TGCAGCGTTGAACGGGACAACTACGAGCAGTACTTC.

This clonotype came up many times. The chain carries TRBV20-1 and TRBJ2-3; 7 bases agree with TRBD2. Unmatched junction bases numbered 6, after V lost 1 base and J lost 2 bases. The germline gives CDR1 DFQATT, CDR2 SNEGSKA (reference sequence). The CDR3 totals 15 residues. CDR3 amino acids: CSARGGRVTTDTQYF. The CDR3 DNA sequence: TGCAGTGCTAGAGGAGGGAGGGTAACCACAGATACGCAGTATTTT.